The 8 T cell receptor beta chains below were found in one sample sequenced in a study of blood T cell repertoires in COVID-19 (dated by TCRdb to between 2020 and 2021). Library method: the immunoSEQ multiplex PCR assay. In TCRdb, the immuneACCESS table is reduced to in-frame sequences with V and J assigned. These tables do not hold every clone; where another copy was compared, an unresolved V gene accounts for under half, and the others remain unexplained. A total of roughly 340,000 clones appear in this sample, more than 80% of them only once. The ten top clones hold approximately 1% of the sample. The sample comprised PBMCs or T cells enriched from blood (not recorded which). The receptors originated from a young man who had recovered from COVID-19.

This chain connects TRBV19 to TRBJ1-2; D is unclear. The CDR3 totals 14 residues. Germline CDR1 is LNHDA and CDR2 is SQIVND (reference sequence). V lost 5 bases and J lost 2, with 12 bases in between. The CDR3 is CASSYSDGNYGYTF. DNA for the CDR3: TGTGCCAGTAGTTATAGTGACGGGAACTATGGCTACACCTTC.

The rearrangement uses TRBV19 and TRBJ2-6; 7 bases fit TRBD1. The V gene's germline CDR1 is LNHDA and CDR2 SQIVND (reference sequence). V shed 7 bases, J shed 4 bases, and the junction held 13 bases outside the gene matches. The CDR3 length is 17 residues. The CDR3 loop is CASMLGDRVSGANVLTF. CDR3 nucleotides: TGTGCCAGTATGCTAGGCGACAGGGTAAGCGGGGCCAACGTCCTGACTTTC.

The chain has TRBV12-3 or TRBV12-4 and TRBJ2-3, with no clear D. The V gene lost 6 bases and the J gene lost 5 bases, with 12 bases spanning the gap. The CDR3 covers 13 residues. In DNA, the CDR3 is TGTGCCAGCAGGCTACCAGAGGTAGATACGCAGTATTTT. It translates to CASRLPEVDTQYF.

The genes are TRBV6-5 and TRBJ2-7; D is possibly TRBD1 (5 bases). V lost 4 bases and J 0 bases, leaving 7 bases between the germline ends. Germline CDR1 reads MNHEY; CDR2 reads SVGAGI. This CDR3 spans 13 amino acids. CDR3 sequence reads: CASSWGHSYEQYF. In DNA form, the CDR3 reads TGTGCCAGCAGTTGGGGCCACTCCTACGAGCAGTACTTC.

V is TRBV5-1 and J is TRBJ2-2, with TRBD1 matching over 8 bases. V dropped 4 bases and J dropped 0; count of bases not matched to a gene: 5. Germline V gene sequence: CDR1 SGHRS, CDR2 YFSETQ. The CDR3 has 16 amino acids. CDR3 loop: CASSPPGQANTGELFF. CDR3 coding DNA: TGCGCCAGCAGCCCCCCGGGACAGGCGAACACCGGGGAGCTGTTTTTT.

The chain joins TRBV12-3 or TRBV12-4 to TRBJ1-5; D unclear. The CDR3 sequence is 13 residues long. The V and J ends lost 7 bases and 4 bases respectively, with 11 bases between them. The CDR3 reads CASTLGRNQPQHF. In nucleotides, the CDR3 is TGTGCCAGCACCCTGGGGAGGAATCAGCCCCAGCATTTT.

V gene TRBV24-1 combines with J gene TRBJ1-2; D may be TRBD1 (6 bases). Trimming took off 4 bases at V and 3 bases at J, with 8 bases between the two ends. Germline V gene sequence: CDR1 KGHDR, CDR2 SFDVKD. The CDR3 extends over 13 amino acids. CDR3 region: CATSETGYYGYTF. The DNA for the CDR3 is TGTGCCACCAGTGAGACAGGCTACTATGGCTACACCTTC.

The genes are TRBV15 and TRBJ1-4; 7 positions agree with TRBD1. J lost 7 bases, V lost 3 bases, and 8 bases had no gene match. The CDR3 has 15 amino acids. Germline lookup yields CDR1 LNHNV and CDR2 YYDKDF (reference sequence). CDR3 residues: CATSSATGFPEKLFF. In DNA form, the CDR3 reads TGTGCCACCAGCAGCGCGACAGGGTTCCCTGAAAAACTGTTTTTT.